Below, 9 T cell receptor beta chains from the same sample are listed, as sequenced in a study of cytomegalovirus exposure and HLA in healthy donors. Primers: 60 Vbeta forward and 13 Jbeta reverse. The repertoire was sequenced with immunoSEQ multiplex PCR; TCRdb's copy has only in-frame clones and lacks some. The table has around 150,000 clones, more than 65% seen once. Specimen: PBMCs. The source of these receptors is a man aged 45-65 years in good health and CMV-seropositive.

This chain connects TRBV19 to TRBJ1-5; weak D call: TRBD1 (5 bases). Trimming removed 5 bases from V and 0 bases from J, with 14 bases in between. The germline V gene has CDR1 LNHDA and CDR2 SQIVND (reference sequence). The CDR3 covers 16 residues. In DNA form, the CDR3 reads TGTGCCAGTAGTGTGACAGAGTTATATAGCAATCAGCCCCAGCATTTT. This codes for CASSVTELYSNQPQHF.

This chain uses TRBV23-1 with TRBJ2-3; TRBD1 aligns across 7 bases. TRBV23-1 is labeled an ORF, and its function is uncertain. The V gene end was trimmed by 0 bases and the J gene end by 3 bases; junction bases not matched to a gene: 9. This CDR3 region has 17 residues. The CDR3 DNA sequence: TGCGCCAGCAGTCAATCGAGGCGCGACAGGGTTACAGATACGCAGTATTTT. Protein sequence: CASSQSRRDRVTDTQYF.

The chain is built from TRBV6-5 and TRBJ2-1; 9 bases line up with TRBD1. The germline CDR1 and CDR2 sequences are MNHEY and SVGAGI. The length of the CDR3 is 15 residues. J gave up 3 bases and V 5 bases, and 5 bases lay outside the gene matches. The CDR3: CASSGGTGNYNEQFF. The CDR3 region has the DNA TGTGCCAGCAGTGGAGGGACAGGGAACTACAATGAGCAGTTCTTC.

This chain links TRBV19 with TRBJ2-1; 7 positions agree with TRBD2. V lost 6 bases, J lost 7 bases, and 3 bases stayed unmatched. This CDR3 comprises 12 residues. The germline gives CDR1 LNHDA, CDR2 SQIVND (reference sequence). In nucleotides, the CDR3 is TGTGCCAGTAGCGGGGGGAGGAATGAGCAGTTCTTC. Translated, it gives CASSGGRNEQFF.

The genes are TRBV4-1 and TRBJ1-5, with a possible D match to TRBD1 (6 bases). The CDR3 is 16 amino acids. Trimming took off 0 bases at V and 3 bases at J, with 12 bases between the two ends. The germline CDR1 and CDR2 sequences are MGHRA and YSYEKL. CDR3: CASSQDAWTANQPQHF. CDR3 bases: TGCGCCAGCAGCCAAGATGCATGGACAGCCAATCAGCCCCAGCATTTT.

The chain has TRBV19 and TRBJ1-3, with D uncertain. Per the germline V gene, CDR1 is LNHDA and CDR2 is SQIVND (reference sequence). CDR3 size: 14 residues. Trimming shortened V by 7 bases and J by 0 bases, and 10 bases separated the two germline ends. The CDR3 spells CASTPRFSGNTIYF. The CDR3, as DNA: TGTGCCAGTACCCCCCGGTTCTCTGGAAACACCATATATTTT.

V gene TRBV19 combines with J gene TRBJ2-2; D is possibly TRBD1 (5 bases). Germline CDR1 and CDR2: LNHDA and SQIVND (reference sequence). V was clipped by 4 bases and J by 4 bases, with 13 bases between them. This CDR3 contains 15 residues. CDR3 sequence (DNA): TGTGCCAGTAGTAGAGAGCAGGGAAGCACCGGGGAGCTGTTTTTT. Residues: CASSREQGSTGELFF.

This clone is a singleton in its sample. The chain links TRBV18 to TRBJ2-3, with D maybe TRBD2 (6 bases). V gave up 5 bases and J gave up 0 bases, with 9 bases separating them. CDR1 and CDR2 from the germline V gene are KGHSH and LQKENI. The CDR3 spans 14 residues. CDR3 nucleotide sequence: TGTGCCAGCTCATGGAGGGATAGCACAGATACGCAGTATTTT. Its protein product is CASSWRDSTDTQYF.

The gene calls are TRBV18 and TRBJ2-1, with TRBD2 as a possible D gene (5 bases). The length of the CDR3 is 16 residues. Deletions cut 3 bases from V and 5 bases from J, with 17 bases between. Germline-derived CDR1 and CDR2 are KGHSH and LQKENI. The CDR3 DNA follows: TGTGCCAGCTCACCCCCCGCCCTGGAGGTCCACAATGAGCAGTTCTTC. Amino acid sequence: CASSPPALEVHNEQFF.